The 23 T cell receptor beta chains presented below share a single source sample, sequenced in a study of long-term antiretroviral therapy in people with HIV. The run of the v3.0 immunoSEQ assay was at survey level. The assay was immunoSEQ multiplex PCR, and TCRdb's table has in-frame clones only and misses some. Of around 35,000 clones in the sample, roughly 96% are singletons; the top ten hold roughly 2.5%. Material: unsorted PBMCs, obtained roughly 6.9 years after starting antiretroviral therapy. The source of these receptors is a man in his thirties or forties with HIV.

This clone was recorded once. The CDR3 coding sequence is TGTGCCAGCAGCTCCCCAGGGGGTTCCACTGAAGCTTTCTTT. Amino acids: CASSSPGGSTEAFF. The chain couples TRBV5-4 to TRBJ1-1, with TRBD1 identical over 7 bases. Germline V gene lookup returns CDR1 SGHNT and CDR2 YYREEE (reference sequence). Losses at the gene ends were 3 bases for V and 4 bases for J; bases not matched to a gene: 6. The CDR3 totals 14 residues.

The chain uses TRBV10-2 and TRBJ1-5; weak D call: TRBD1 (5 bases). CDR1 and CDR2 (germline): WSHSY, SAAADI. This CDR3 is built from 13 residues. V shed 4 bases and J shed 7 bases, with 11 bases lying between them. The DNA of the CDR3 is TGCGCCAGCAGTGGGGGACGGTCCCAGCCCCAGCATTTT. It specifies CASSGGRSQPQHF.

The rearrangement joins TRBV7-2 to TRBJ2-7, with D unresolved. CDR1 is SGHTA and CDR2 is FQGNSA in the germline V gene. The CDR3 runs to 12 residues. Trimming removed 4 bases at V and 4 bases at J, with 8 bases between. CDR3 in DNA: TGTGCCAGCAGCTCAGACGCATACGAGCAGTACTTC. This encodes CASSSDAYEQYF.

The chain links TRBV29-1 to TRBJ2-1; 7 bases align to TRBD2. V shed 6 bases and J 5 bases; nucleotides not matched to a gene: 7. The germline V gene encodes CDR1 SQVTM and CDR2 ANQGSEA. The CDR3 extends over 13 amino acids. For the CDR3, the DNA is TGCAGCGTGGGAGGGCCCAGGGACAATGAGCAGTTCTTC. As protein: CSVGGPRDNEQFF.

The V call is TRBV10-3, the J call TRBJ1-6; no firm D call. The germline V gene encodes CDR1 ENHRY and CDR2 SYGVKD. The V gene lost 10 bases and the J gene lost 10 bases, with 14 bases spanning the gap. This CDR3 has 12 amino acids. The chain's CDR3 is CATSPTSSPLHF. The DNA of the CDR3 is TGTGCCACCTCGCCGACTTCGTCACCCCTCCACTTT.

This chain uses TRBV7-9 with TRBJ2-7; TRBD1 agrees at 7 bases. The germline V gene has CDR1 SEHNR and CDR2 FQNEAQ (reference sequence). V lost 9 bases and J lost 2; bases outside the gene matches: 10. CDR3 length: 14 amino acids. CDR3 bases: TGTGCCAGTTCGTTAGGGACAGCCACCTACGAGCAGTACTTC. The encoded protein is CASSLGTATYEQYF.

The chain employs TRBV10-3 and TRBJ2-7; TRBD2 is a possible D gene (5 bases). Trimming shortened V by 11 bases and J by 7 bases, and 15 bases separated the two germline ends. The CDR3 loop spans 11 amino acids. Germline CDR1 and CDR2: ENHRY and SYGVKD. This CDR3 is CAGGPGDEQYF. The DNA of the CDR3 is TGTGCCGGCGGTCCCGGGGATGAGCAGTACTTC.

This chain uses TRBV7-2 with TRBJ1-1; D not resolved. The length of the CDR3 is 13 residues. V lost 2 bases to trimming and J lost 1 base, with 5 bases between them. Germline CDR1 SGHTA, CDR2 FQGNSA. The CDR3 region is CASSLPENTEAFF. CDR3 in DNA: TGTGCCAGCAGCTTACCCGAGAACACTGAAGCTTTCTTT.

This clone is a singleton in its sample. CDR3 DNA sequence: TGCAGCGCTCAGACTAGCGGGGGGGCTGACATTCAGTACTTC. It specifies CSAQTSGGADIQYF. This chain joins TRBV29-1 and TRBJ2-4; 14 nucleotides align to TRBD2. J gave up 8 bases and V 7 bases, and 7 bases lay outside the gene matches. The CDR3 extends over 14 amino acids. Germline CDR1 reads SQVTM; CDR2 reads ANQGSEA.

The chain employs TRBV4-1 and TRBJ2-5; either TRBD1 or TRBD2 may supply D (5 bases each). The CDR3 has 13 residues. Deletions cut 0 bases from V and 3 bases from J, with 5 bases between. Germline V CDR1 and CDR2: MGHRA, YSYEKL. DNA of the CDR3: TGCGCCAGCAGCCAAGAGGGGGAAGAGACCCAGTACTTC. Its translation is CASSQEGEETQYF.

The chain has TRBV7-2 and TRBJ2-5; D not resolved. Germline loops: CDR1 SGHTA, CDR2 FQGNSA. The CDR3 is 14 amino acids. The ends were cut back, 2 bases at V and 2 bases at J, with 9 bases in the middle. DNA of the CDR3: TGTGCCAGCAGCTTACAAGTGATTCAAGAGACCCAGTACTTC. Its protein product is CASSLQVIQETQYF.

The chain is built from TRBV7-9 and TRBJ1-3; D not certain. Germline V gene data show CDR1 as SEHNR and CDR2 as FQNEAQ (reference sequence). V lost 3 bases, J lost 8 bases, and 8 bases lay in between. The CDR3 covers 12 residues. The CDR3 sequence: CASSLPVDTIYF. CDR3 sequence (DNA): TGTGCCAGCAGCTTGCCGGTAGACACCATATATTTT.

The V gene is TRBV18, the J gene TRBJ1-5, with 7 nucleotides matching TRBD1. V shed 4 bases and J 9 bases; nucleotides not matched to a gene: 3. The CDR3 sequence is 12 residues long. Looked up from germline, CDR1 is KGHSH and CDR2 is LQKENI. The CDR3: CASSHRGRPQHF. CDR3 sequence (DNA): TGTGCCAGCTCACACAGGGGTCGGCCCCAGCATTTT.

The CDR3 DNA reads as TGTGCCTGGAGAGACGGGAGCTCCTACGAGCAGTACTTC. This codes for CAWRDGSSYEQYF. The gene calls are TRBV30 and TRBJ2-7, with TRBD2 as a possible D gene (6 bases). The CDR3 is made up of 13 amino acids. Germline V gene sequence: CDR1 GTSNPN, CDR2 SVGIG (reference sequence). V shed 3 bases and J shed 0 bases, with 9 bases lying between them. Drawing the rest from reference TRBV30 and TRBJ2-7, the complete variable domain is SQTIHQWPATLVQPVGSPLSLECTVEGTSNPNLYWYRQAAGRGLQLLFYSVGIGQISSEVPQNLSASRPQDRQFILSSKKLLLSDSGFYLCAWRDGSSYEQYFGPGTRLTVT.

CDR3 nucleotides: TGTGCCAGCAGCCCAAGAGGGGAGTTGGGTGAGACCCAGTACTTC. This encodes CASSPRGELGETQYF. V and J are TRBV11-2 and TRBJ2-5; D could derive from TRBD1 or TRBD2 (5 bases each). V gave up 5 bases and J gave up 5 bases, with 18 bases separating them. The CDR3 length is 15 residues. From germline, CDR1 is SGHAT and CDR2 FQNNGV.

This clone has a single count. J is TRBJ1-2 and V is TRBV19; D possibly corresponds to TRBD1 (5 bases). This CDR3 region has 15 residues. Trimming left V 3 bases short and J 6 bases short, with 17 bases between. Per the germline V gene, CDR1 is LNHDA and CDR2 is SQIVND (reference sequence). The CDR3 coding sequence is TGTGCCAGTAGTATTACGGCAGGGCCTATGAATGGCTACACCTTC. As protein: CASSITAGPMNGYTF.

The rearrangement links TRBV29-1 to TRBJ2-1; TRBD1 is a possible D gene (5 bases). The CDR3 is 15 residues long. The V gene's germline CDR1 is SQVTM and CDR2 ANQGSEA. The V end was cut by 5 bases, the J end by 0 bases, with 14 bases between. The CDR3 DNA is TGCAGCGTTTCCGCAAGACAGCGCTCCTACAATGAGCAGTTCTTC. Its protein product is CSVSARQRSYNEQFF.

This chain links TRBV4-3 with TRBJ1-2, with no clear D. Germline-derived CDR1 and CDR2 are LGHNA and YSLEER. The CDR3 is 15 residues long. V lost 1 base and J 4 bases, leaving 13 bases between the germline ends. CDR3 in amino acids: CASSQVAQKVYGYTF. Written as DNA, the CDR3 is TGCGCCAGCAGCCAAGTAGCACAGAAAGTCTATGGCTACACCTTC.

The J gene is TRBJ2-7, the V gene TRBV7-2; a weak D match, TRBD2 (7 bases). The CDR3 consists of 15 residues. Trimming cost V 5 bases and J 4 bases, with 18 bases left between them. CDR1 is SGHTA and CDR2 is FQGNSA in the germline V gene. CDR3 bases: TGTGCCAGCAGCCAAGGGGGGGACACCACTTACGAGCAGTACTTC. Amino acids: CASSQGGDTTYEQYF. The entire variable domain, with the rest obtained from reference TRBV7-2 and TRBJ2-7, is as follows: GAGVSQSPSNKVTEKGKDVELRCDPISGHTALYWYRQSLGQGLEFLIYFQGNSAPDKSGLPSDRFSAERTGGSVSTLTIQRTQQEDSAVYLCASSQGGDTTYEQYFGPGTRLTVT.

The chain links TRBV13 to TRBJ1-2, with a weak D call TRBD1 (5 bases). The germline V gene has CDR1 PRHDT and CDR2 FYEKMQ (reference sequence). This CDR3 contains 17 residues. Trimming took off 4 bases at V and 8 bases at J, with 26 bases between the two ends. CDR3 in DNA: TGTGCCAGCAGCTCTCCAGGAGAGCGGGGCCAGAAGGAGGGCTACACCTTC. Protein sequence: CASSSPGERGQKEGYTF.

This chain links TRBV5-1 with TRBJ2-5; 13 bases agree with TRBD2. The J call is uncertain, as TRBJ2-7 better fits the DNA end. Looked up from germline, CDR1 is SGHRS and CDR2 is YFSETQ. The CDR3 runs 16 residues. The CDR3 sequence: CASSLGPGTSGNEQYF. CDR3 in DNA: TGCGCCAGCAGCTTGGGCCCAGGGACTAGCGGGAACGAGCAGTACTTC.

The chain links TRBV5-6 to TRBJ2-6; D ambiguous. V lost 1 base to trimming and J lost 4 bases, with 3 bases between them. The CDR3 runs 13 residues. CDR1 and CDR2 (germline): SGHDT, YYEEEE. The CDR3 coding sequence is TGTGCCAGCAGCTTGTCCGGGGCCAACGTCCTGACTTTC. Translated: CASSLSGANVLTF.

The genes are TRBV5-1 and TRBJ2-7; no clear D gene. The germline V gene encodes CDR1 SGHRS and CDR2 YFSETQ. CDR3 length equals 14 residues. The ends were cut back, 0 bases at V and 0 bases at J, with 7 bases in the middle. The CDR3 region is CASSLATASYEQYF. DNA for the CDR3: TGCGCCAGCAGCTTGGCGACGGCCTCCTACGAGCAGTACTTC.